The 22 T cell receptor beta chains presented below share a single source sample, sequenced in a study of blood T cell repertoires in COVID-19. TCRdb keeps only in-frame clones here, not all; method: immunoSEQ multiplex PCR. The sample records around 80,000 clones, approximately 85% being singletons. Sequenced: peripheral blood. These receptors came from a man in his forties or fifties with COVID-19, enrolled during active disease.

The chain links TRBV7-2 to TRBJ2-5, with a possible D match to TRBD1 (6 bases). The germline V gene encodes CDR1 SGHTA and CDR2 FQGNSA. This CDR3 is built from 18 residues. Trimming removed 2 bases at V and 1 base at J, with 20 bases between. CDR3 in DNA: TGTGCCAGCAGCTTAAAGGACCTACCGTGGACAGCCCAAGAGACCCAGTACTTC. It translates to CASSLKDLPWTAQETQYF.

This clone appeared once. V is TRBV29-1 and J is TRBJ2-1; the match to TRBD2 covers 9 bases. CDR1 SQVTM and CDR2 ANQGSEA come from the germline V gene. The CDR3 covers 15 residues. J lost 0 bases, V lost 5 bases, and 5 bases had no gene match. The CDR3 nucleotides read TGCAGCGTTCTGGGAGCGGGAGGCTCCTACAATGAGCAGTTCTTC. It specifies CSVLGAGGSYNEQFF.

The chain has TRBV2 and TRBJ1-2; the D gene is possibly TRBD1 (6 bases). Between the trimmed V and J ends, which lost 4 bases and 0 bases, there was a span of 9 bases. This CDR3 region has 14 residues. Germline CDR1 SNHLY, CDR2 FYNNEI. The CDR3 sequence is CASSATGPNYGYTF. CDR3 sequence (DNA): TGTGCCAGCAGTGCGACAGGACCTAACTATGGCTACACCTTC.

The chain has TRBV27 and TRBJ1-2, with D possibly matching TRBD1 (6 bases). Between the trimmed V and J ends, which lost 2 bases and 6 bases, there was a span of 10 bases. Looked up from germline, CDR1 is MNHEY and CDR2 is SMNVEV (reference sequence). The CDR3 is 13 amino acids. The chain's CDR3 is CASSLRRGNGYTF. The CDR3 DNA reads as TGTGCCAGCAGTTTACGCAGGGGTAATGGCTACACCTTC.

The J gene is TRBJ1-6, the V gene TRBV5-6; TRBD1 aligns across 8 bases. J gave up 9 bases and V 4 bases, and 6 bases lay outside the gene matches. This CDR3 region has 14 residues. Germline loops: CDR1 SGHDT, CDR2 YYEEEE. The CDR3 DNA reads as TGTGCCAGCAGCCTTCCGGACAGGGTTTCACCCCTCCACTTT. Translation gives CASSLPDRVSPLHF.

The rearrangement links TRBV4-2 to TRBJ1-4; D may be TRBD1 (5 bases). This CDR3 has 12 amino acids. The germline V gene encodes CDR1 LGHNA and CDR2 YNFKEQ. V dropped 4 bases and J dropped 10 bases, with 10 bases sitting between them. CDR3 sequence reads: CASSLEGAKLFF. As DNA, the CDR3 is TGTGCCAGCAGCCTCGAAGGGGCAAAACTGTTTTTT.

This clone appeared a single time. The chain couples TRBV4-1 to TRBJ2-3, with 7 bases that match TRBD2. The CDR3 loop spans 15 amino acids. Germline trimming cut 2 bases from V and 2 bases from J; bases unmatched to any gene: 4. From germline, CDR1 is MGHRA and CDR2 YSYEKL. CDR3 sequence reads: CASSQWGGTTDTQYF. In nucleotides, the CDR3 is TGCGCCAGCAGCCAATGGGGGGGGACCACAGATACGCAGTATTTT.

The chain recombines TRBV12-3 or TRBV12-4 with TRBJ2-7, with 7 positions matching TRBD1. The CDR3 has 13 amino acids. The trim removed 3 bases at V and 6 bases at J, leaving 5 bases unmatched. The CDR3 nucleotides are TGTGCCAGCAGTTTTGACAGGGCCCCCGAGCAGTACTTC. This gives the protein CASSFDRAPEQYF.

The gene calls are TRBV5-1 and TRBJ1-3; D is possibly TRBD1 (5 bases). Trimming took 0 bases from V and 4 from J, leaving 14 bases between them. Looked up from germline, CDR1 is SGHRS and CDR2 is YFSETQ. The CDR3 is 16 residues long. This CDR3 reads CASSLDQGFGGNTIYF. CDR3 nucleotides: TGCGCCAGCAGCTTGGATCAGGGATTCGGGGGAAACACCATATATTTT.

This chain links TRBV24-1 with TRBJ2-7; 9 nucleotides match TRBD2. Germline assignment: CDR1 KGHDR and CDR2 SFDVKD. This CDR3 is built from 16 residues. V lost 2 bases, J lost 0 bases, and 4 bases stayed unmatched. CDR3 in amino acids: CATSDSGLANSYEQYF. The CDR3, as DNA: TGTGCCACCAGTGATTCGGGACTAGCAAACTCCTACGAGCAGTACTTC.

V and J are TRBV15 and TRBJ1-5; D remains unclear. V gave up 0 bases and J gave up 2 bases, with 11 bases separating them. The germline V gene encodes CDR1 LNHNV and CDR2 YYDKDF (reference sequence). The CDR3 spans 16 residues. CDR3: CATSRDLREGNQPQHF. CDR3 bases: TGTGCCACCAGCAGAGATCTGAGGGAGGGCAATCAGCCCCAGCATTTT.

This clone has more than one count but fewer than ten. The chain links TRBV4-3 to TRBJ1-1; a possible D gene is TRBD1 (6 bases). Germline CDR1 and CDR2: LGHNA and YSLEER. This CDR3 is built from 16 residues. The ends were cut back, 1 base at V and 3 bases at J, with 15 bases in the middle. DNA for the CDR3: TGCGCCAGCAGCCAAGGAAGTGGGGGCATCGACACTGAAGCTTTCTTT. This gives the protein CASSQGSGGIDTEAFF.

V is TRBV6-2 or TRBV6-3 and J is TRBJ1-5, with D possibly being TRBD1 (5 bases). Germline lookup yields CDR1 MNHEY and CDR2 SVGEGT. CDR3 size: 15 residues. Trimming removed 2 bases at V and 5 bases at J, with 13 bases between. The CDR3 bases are TGTGCCAGCAGTTACGGACTGCGGGGCCATCAGCCCCAGCATTTT. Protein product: CASSYGLRGHQPQHF.

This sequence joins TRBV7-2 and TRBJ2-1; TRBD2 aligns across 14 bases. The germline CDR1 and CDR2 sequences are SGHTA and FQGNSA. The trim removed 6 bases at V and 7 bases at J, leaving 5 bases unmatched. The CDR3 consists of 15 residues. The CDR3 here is CASSPRTSGRNEQFF. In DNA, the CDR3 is TGTGCCAGCAGTCCGAGGACTAGCGGGAGGAATGAGCAGTTCTTC. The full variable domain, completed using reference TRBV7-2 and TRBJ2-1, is GAGVSQSPSNKVTEKGKDVELRCDPISGHTALYWYRQSLGQGLEFLIYFQGNSAPDKSGLPSDRFSAERTGGSVSTLTIQRTQQEDSAVYLCASSPRTSGRNEQFFGPGTRLTVL.

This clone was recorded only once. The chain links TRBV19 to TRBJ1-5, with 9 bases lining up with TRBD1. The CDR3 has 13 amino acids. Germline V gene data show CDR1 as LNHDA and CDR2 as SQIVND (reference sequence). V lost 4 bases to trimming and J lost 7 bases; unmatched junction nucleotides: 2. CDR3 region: CASSRGQGQPQHF. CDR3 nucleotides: TGTGCCAGTAGTAGGGGACAGGGCCAGCCCCAGCATTTT. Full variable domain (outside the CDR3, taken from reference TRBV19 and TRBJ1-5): DGGITQSPKYLFRKEGQNVTLSCEQNLNHDAMYWYRQDPGQGLRLIYYSQIVNDFQKGDIAEGYSVSREKKESFPLTVTSAQKNPTAFYLCASSRGQGQPQHFGDGTRLSIL.

The CDR3 DNA reads TGTGCCAGCAGCTACGACTTTGCGGGAGCCACAGATACGCAGTATTTT. It encodes CASSYDFAGATDTQYF. The J gene is TRBJ2-3, the V gene TRBV6-5; TRBD2 matches at 7 bases. The J segment lost 2 bases and the V segment lost 6 bases, leaving 11 bases of the junction unmatched. Germline V lookup: CDR1 MNHEY, CDR2 SVGAGI. The CDR3 runs 16 residues.

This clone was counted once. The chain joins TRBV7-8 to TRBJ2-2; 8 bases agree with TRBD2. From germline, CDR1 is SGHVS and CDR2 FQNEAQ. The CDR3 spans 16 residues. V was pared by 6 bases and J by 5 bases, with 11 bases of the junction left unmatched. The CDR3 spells CASRRTGLAYTGELFF. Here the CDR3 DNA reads TGTGCCAGCAGAAGAACCGGACTAGCTTATACCGGGGAGCTGTTTTTT.

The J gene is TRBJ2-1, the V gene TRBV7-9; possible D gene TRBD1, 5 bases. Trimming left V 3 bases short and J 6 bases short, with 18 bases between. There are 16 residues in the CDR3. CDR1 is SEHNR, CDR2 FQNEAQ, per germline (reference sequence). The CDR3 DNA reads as TGTGCCAGCAGCTTTTTACGTCCCCGACAGTTCAATGAGCAGTTCTTC. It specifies CASSFLRPRQFNEQFF.

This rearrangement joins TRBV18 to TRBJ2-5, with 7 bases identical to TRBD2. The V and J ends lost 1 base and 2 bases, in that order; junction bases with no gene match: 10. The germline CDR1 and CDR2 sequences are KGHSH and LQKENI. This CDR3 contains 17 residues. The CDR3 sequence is CASSPLRIAGPQETQYF. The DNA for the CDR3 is TGTGCCAGCTCACCACTTCGGATAGCGGGCCCTCAAGAGACCCAGTACTTC.

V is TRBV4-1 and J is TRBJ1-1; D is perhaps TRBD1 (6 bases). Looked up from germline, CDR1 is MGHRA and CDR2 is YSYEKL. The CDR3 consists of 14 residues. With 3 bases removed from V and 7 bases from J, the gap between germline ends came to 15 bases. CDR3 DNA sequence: TGCGCCAGCAGCCAGGGGGGGACACTGATTGAAGCTTTCTTT. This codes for CASSQGGTLIEAFF.

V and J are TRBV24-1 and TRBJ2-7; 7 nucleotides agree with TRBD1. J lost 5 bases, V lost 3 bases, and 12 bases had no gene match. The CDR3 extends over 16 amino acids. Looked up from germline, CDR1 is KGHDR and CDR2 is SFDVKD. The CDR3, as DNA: TGTGCCACCAGTGATAACAGGGGCAGCGCGAGAGACGAGCAGTACTTC. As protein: CATSDNRGSARDEQYF.

The CDR3 is CASSFRGYEQYF. CDR3 DNA sequence: TGTGCCAGCAGCTTCCGGGGTTACGAGCAGTACTTC. This sequence joins TRBV5-5 and TRBJ2-7; D may be TRBD2 (5 bases). Germline V gives CDR1 SGHKS, CDR2 YYEKEE (reference sequence). CDR3 size: 12 residues. Trimming pared 2 bases from V and 4 bases from J, leaving 7 bases between.